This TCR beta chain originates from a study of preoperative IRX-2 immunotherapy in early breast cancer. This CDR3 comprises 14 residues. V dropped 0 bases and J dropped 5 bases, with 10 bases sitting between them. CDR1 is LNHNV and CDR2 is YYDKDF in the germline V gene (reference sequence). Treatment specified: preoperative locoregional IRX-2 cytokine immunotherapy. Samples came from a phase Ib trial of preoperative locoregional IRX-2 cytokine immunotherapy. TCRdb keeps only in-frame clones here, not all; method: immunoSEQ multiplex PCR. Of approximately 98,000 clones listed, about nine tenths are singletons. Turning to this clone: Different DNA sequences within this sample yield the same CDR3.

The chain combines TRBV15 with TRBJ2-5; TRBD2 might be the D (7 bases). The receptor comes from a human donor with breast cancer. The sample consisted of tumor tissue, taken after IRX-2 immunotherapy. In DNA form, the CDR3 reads TGTGCCACCAGCAGAGATCGGGGGGCCGAGACCCAGTACTTC. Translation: CATSRDRGAETQYF.